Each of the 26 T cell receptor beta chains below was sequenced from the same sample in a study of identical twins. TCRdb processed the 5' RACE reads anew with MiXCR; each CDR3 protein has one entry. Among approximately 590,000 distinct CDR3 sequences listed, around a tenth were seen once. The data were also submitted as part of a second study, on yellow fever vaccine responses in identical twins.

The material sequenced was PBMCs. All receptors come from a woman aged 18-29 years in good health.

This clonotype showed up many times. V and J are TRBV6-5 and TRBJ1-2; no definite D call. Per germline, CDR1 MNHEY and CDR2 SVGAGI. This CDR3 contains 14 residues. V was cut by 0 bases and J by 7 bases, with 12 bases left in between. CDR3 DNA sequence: TGTGCCAGCAGTTACTCGGTCTCACACGCTGGCTACACCTTC. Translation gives CASSYSVSHAGYTF.

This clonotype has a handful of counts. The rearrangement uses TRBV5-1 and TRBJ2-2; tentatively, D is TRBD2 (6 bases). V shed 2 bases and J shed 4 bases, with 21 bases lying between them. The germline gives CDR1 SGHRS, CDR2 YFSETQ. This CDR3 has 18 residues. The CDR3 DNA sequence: TGCGCCAGCAGCTTTATGGACGGTCCCCTAGCGAGCACCGGGGAGCTGTTTTTT. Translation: CASSFMDGPLASTGELFF.

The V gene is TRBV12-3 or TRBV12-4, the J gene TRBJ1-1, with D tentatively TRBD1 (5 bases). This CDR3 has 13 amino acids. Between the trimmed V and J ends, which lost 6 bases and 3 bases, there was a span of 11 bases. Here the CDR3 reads CASRGQVDTEAFF. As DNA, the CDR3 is TGTGCCAGCAGAGGACAAGTGGACACTGAAGCTTTCTTT.

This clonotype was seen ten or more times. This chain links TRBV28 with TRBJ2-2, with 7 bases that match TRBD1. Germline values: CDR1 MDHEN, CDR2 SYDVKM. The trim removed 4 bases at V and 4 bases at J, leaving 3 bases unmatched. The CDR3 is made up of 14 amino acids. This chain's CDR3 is CASSSQGITGELFF. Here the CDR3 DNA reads TGTGCCAGCAGTTCACAGGGGATCACCGGGGAGCTGTTTTTT.

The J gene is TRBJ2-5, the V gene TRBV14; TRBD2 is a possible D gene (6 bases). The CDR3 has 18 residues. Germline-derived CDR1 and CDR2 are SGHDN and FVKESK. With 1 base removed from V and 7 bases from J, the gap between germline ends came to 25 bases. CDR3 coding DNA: TGTGCCAGCAGCCAAGGACAGATTAGAACGAGCCGGGGAGGGACCCAGTACTTC. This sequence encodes CASSQGQIRTSRGGTQYF.

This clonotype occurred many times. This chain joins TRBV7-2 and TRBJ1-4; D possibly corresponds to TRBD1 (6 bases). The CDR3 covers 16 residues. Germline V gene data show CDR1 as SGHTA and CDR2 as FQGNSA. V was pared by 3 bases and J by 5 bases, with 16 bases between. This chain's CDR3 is CASSFTQGSGNEKLFF. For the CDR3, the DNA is TGTGCCAGCAGCTTTACCCAGGGGTCGGGGAATGAAAAACTGTTTTTT.

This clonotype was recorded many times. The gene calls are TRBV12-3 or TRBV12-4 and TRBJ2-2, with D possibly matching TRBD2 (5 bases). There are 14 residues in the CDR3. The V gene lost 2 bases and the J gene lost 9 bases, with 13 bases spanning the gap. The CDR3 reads CASSLQRSDRELFF. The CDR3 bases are TGTGCCAGCAGTTTACAGCGGTCCGACCGGGAGCTGTTTTTT.

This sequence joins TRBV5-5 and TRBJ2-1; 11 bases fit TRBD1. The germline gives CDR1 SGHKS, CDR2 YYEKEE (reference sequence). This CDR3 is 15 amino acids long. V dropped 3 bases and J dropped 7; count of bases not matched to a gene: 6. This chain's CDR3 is CASSSPGTGGNEQFF. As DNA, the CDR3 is TGTGCCAGCAGCTCCCCCGGGACAGGGGGTAATGAGCAGTTCTTC.

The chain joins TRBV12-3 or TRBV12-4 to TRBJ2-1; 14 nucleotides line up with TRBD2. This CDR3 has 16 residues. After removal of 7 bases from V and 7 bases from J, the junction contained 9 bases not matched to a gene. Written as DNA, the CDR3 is TGTGCCAGCACCCGGGGGACTAGCGGGAGTCGAAATGAGCAGTTCTTC. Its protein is CASTRGTSGSRNEQFF.

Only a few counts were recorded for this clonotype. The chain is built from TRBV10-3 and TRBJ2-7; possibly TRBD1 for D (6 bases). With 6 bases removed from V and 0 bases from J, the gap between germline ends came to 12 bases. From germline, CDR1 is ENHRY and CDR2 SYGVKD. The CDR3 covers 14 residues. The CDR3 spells CAIRDSDRSYEQYF. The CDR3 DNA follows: TGTGCCATCAGGGACAGCGATCGCTCCTACGAGCAGTACTTC.

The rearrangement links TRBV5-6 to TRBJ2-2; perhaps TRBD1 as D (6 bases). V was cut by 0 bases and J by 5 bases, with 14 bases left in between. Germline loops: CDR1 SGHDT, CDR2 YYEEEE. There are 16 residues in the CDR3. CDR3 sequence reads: CASSLAGDGETGELFF. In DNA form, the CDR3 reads TGTGCCAGCAGCTTGGCAGGGGATGGGGAAACCGGGGAGCTGTTTTTT.

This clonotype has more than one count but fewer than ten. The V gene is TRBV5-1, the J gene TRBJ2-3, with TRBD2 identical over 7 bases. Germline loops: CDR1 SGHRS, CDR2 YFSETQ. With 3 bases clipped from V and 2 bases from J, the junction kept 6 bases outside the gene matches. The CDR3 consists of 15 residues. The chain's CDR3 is CASSSGTTNTDTQYF. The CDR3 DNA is TGCGCCAGCAGCTCCGGGACTACTAACACAGATACGCAGTATTTT. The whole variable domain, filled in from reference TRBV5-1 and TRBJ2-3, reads KAGVTQTPRYLIKTRGQQVTLSCSPISGHRSVSWYQQTPGQGLQFLFEYFSETQRNKGNFPGRFSGRQFSNSRSEMNVSTLELGDSALYLCASSSGTTNTDTQYFGPGTRLTVL.

CDR3 loop: CASSRQGDPYEQYF. CDR3 DNA sequence: TGTGCCAGCAGCAGACAGGGGGATCCCTACGAGCAGTACTTC. This rearrangement joins TRBV11-2 to TRBJ2-7; 9 bases fit TRBD1. The CDR3 contains 14 residues. Germline V gene data show CDR1 as SGHAT and CDR2 as FQNNGV. Trimming cost V 5 bases and J 2 bases; bases outside gene matches: 4. Combining the CDR3 with reference TRBV11-2 and TRBJ2-7 gives the whole variable domain EAGVAQSPRYKIIEKRQSVAFWCNPISGHATLYWYQQILGQGPKLLIQFQNNGVVDDSQLPKDRFSAERLKGVDSTLKIQPAKLEDSAVYLCASSRQGDPYEQYFGPGTRLTVT.

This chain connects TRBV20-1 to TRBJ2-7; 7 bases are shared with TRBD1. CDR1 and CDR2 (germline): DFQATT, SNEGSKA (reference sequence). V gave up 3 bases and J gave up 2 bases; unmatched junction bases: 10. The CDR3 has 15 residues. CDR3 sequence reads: CSASEDRWFTYEQYF. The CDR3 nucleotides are TGCAGTGCTAGTGAGGACAGGTGGTTCACCTACGAGCAGTACTTC.

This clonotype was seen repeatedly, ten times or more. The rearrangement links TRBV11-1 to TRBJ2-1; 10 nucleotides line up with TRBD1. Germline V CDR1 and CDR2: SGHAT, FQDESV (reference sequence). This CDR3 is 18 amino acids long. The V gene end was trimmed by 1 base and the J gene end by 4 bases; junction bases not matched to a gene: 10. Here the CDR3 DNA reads TGTGCCAGCAGCTTAGTTAGTACCGGGACAGGGGAGTACAATGAGCAGTTCTTC. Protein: CASSLVSTGTGEYNEQFF. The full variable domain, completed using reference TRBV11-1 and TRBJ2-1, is EAEVAQSPRYKITEKSQAVAFWCDPISGHATLYWYRQILGQGPELLVQFQDESVVDDSQLPKDRFSAERLKGVDSTLKIQPAELGDSAMYLCASSLVSTGTGEYNEQFFGPGTRLTVL.

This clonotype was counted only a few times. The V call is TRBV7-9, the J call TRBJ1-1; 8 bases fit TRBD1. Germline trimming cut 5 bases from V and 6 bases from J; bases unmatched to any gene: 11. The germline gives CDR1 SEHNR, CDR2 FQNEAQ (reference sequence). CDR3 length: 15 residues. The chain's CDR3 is CASSPRDRSPAEAFF. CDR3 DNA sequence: TGTGCCAGCAGCCCTAGGGACAGGTCCCCCGCTGAAGCTTTCTTT.

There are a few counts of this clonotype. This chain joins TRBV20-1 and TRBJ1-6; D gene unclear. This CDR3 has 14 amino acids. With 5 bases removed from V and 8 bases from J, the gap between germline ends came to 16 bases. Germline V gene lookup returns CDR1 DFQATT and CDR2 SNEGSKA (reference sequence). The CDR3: CSADDVREYSPLHF. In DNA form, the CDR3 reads TGCAGTGCTGACGACGTTCGGGAGTATTCACCCCTCCACTTT.

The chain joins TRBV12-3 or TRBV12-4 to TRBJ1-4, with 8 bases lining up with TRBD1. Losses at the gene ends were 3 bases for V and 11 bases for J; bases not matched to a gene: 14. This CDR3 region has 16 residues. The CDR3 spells CASSFPNGQGLFKLFF. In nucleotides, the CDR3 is TGTGCCAGCAGTTTTCCCAATGGACAGGGTTTATTCAAACTGTTTTTT.

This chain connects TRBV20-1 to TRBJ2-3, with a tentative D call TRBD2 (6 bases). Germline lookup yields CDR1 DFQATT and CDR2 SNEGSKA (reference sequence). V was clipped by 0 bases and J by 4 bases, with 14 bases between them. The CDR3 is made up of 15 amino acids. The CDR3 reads CSARDMREAPDTQYF. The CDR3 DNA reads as TGCAGTGCTAGAGATATGAGGGAGGCCCCAGATACGCAGTATTTT.

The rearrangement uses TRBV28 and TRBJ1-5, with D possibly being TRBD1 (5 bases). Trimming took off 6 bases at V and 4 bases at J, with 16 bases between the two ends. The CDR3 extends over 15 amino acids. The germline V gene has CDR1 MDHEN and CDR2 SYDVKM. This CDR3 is CASSPPRDDNQPQHF. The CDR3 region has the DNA TGTGCCAGCAGCCCCCCCCGGGACGATAATCAGCCCCAGCATTTT.

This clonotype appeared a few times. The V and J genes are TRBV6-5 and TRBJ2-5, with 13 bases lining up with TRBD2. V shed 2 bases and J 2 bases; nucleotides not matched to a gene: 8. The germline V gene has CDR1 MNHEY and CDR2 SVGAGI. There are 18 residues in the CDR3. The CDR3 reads CASSYGWRLAGGQETQYF. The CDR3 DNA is TGTGCCAGCAGTTACGGATGGCGACTAGCGGGGGGACAAGAGACCCAGTACTTC.

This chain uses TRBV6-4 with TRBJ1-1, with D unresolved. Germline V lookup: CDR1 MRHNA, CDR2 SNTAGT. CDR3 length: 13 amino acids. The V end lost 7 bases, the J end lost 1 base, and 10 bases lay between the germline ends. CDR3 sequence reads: CASTDTENTEAFF. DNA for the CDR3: TGTGCCAGCACCGACACCGAGAACACTGAAGCTTTCTTT.

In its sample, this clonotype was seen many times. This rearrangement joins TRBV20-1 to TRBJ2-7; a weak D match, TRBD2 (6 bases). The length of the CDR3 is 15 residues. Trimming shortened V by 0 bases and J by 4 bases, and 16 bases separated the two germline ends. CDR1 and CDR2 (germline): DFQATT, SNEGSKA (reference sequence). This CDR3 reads CSARDVLATEYEQYF. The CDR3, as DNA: TGCAGTGCTAGAGATGTGCTAGCGACTGAATACGAGCAGTACTTC.

In DNA form, the CDR3 reads TGTGCCAGCAGTGATAGGGGACGGAACACTGAAGCTTTCTTT. This sequence encodes CASSDRGRNTEAFF. The rearrangement uses TRBV27 and TRBJ1-1; TRBD1 might be the D (5 bases). This CDR3 is built from 14 residues. Per the germline V gene, CDR1 is MNHEY and CDR2 is SMNVEV (reference sequence). V lost 5 bases and J 1 base, leaving 11 bases between the germline ends.

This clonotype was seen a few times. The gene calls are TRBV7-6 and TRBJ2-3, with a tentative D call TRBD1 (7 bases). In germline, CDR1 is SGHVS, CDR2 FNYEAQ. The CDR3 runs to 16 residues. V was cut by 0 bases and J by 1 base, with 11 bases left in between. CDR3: CASSLATGTRTDTQYF. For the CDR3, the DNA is TGTGCCAGCAGCTTAGCGACAGGGACTCGCACAGATACGCAGTATTTT.

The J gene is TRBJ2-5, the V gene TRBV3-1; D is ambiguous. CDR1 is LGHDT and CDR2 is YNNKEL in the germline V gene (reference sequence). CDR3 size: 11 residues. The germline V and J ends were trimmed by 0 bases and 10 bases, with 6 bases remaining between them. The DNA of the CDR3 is TGTGCCAGCAGCCAAGATAGGAACCAGTACTTC. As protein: CASSQDRNQYF.